These T cell receptor beta chains were read from a single sample in a study of cytomegalovirus exposure and HLA in healthy donors. Measured with immunoSEQ multiplex PCR; TCRdb has only the in-frame clones, and not every one. The top ten clones hold around 4% of a sample with about 110,000 clones, over 65% of them seen once. Specimen: PBMCs. The receptor source for this set is a woman in her forties in good health and CMV-seropositive. The CDR3 runs from the conserved cysteine through the conserved F or W. The D gene is left open where the match is weak. Size is omitted from some rows. Given values are once, few, many or a class for expanded clones.

J gene,D gene,clone size,V gene,CDR3 protein,CDR3 DNA
TRBJ2-1,.,.,TRBV29-1,CSVGGVYNEQFF,TGCAGCGTTGGGGGAGTCTACAATGAGCAGTTCTTC
TRBJ1-3,.,.,TRBV6-6,CASSPRGGVGNTIYF,TGTGCCAGCAGTCCCCGCGGGGGGGTCGGAAACACCATATATTTT
TRBJ2-1,.,.,TRBV11-1,CASSFDRPSSYNEQFF,TGTGCCAGCAGCTTTGACAGGCCGAGCTCCTACAATGAGCAGTTCTTC
TRBJ1-5,.,.,TRBV27,CASSLSRGNQPQHF,TGTGCCAGCAGTTTATCACGAGGCAATCAGCCCCAGCATTTT
TRBJ1-5,TRBD1,few,TRBV30,CAWSVVGRGLDQPQHF,TGTGCCTGGAGTGTAGTCGGCAGGGGGCTAGATCAGCCCCAGCATTTT
TRBJ1-2,.,.,TRBV5-1,CASSLFSGANYGYTF,TGCGCCAGCAGCTTGTTTTCAGGGGCCAACTATGGCTACACCTTC
TRBJ2-3,.,once,TRBV5-1,CASSLAGLAVTDTQYF,TGCGCCAGCAGCTTGGCGGGGTTAGCGGTTACAGATACGCAGTATTTT
TRBJ2-3,.,.,TRBV7-8,CASSSRPLEGGRTDTQYF,TGTGCCAGCAGCTCTAGACCATTGGAGGGGGGGCGCACAGATACGCAGTATTTT
TRBJ1-5,.,once,TRBV28,CASSPGGSVDGNQPQHF,TGTGCCAGCAGCCCCGGGGGGTCGGTCGATGGCAATCAGCCCCAGCATTTT
TRBJ2-7,.,.,TRBV4-1,CASSQDRGREQYF,TGCGCCAGCAGCCAAGATAGGGGCAGAGAGCAGTACTTC
TRBJ1-1,.,.,TRBV18,CASSSDSNTEAFF,TGTGCCAGCTCGTCGGACAGCAACACTGAAGCTTTCTTT
TRBJ1-1,TRBD1,.,TRBV4-2,CASSQEKGQGSTEAFF,TGTGCCAGCAGCCAAGAGAAGGGACAGGGAAGCACTGAAGCTTTCTTT
TRBJ2-5,.,.,TRBV2,CASGEEVRETQYF,TGTGCCAGCGGGGAGGAGGTACGAGAGACTCAGTACTTC
TRBJ2-2,.,.,TRBV2,CASSRDIANTGELFF,TGTGCCAGCAGTCGGGACATCGCGAACACCGGGGAGCTGTTTTTT
TRBJ2-3,TRBD2,once,TRBV7-2,CASSVRSGGTDTQYF,TGTGCCAGCAGCGTAAGGAGCGGGGGCACAGATACGCAGTATTTT
TRBJ1-4,.,.,TRBV2,CASRQVGEKLFF,TGTGCCAGCAGACAGGTCGGGGAAAAACTGTTTTTT
TRBJ1-1,.,.,TRBV7-6,CASSSRLGPPVDTEAFF,TGTGCCAGCAGCTCCCGACTGGGGCCCCCCGTGGACACTGAAGCTTTCTTT